The TCR beta chain under discussion was sequenced for a study of T cell responses to AZD1222 COVID-19 vaccine. Trimming removed 4 bases from V and 9 bases from J, with 20 bases in between. Germline V gene sequence: CDR1 SGHRS, CDR2 YFSETQ. This CDR3 spans 15 amino acids. Some clones are missing from TCRdb's copy, which holds only in-frame ones; the method was immunoSEQ multiplex PCR. Altogether some 180,000 clones are present, around 90% being singletons, with the ten largest covering less than 0.55%. Concerning this clone: As yet, its antigen is unknown.

Points from the study as a whole: Only six or seven AZD1222 recipients were seropositive at baseline. Nearly half of spike-specific TCRs reportedly go after variant regions that carry no mutations. No day 14 peak samples; only post-peak repertoires were characterized.

The source was peripheral blood, collected on day 0 of AZD1222 vaccination. This TCR came from an adult in good health. The chain has TRBV5-1 and TRBJ2-1; a weak D match, TRBD2 (6 bases). The CDR3 sequence is CASSPLVQLEGEQFF. Written as DNA, the CDR3 is TGCGCCAGCAGCCCGTTGGTTCAATTGGAGGGTGAGCAGTTCTTC.